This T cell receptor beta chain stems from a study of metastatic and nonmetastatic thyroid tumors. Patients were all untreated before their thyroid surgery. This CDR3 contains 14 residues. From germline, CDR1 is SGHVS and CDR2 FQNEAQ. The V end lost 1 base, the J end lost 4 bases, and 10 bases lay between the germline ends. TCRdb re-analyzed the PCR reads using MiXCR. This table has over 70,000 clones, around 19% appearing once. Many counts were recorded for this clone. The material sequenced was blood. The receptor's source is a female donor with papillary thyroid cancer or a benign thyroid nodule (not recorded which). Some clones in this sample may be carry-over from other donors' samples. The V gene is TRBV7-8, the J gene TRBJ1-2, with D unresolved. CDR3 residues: CASSLDAGSYGYTF. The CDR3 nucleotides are TGTGCCAGCAGCTTAGACGCGGGGTCCTATGGCTACACCTTC.